This T cell receptor (beta chain) was sequenced for a study of regulatory T cells in long-lasting Graves disease. To make TCR beta libraries, researchers used iRepertoire HTBI primers and Arm-PCR of CDR3 regions. TCRdb passed the multiplex PCR reads through MiXCR, listing each CDR3 protein once. The table records over 200,000 distinct CDR3 sequences, around 19% of them present only once. The time point denotes: newly diagnosed GD, antithyroid drugs for less than 3 months. PBMCs were the source of the RNA used for TCR sequencing. Enrollment of patients was through an endocrinology department in Xi'an, China. This clonotype has a count of ten or more. A further study also used this sample, focusing on T cells in Graves' hyperthyroidism and ophthalmopathy.

This TCR came from a young woman with Graves disease. The sample consisted of peripheral blood mononuclear cells (PBMCs), taken at new diagnosis, from a patient treated with antithyroid drugs.

The CDR3 reads CASIQTGSSYNEQFF. The CDR3 nucleotides read TGTGCCAGCATCCAAACAGGGTCTTCCTACAATGAGCAGTTCTTC. The chain couples TRBV6-2 or TRBV6-3 to TRBJ2-1; a weak D match, TRBD1 (6 bases). Germline assignment: CDR1 MNHEY and CDR2 SVGEGT. Trimming removed 7 bases from V and 1 base from J, with 14 bases in between. This CDR3 is 15 amino acids long.